One sample yielded the 21 T cell receptor beta chains listed below, sequenced in a study of cytomegalovirus exposure and HLA in healthy donors listed by TCRdb under 2017. Receptor amplification or capture employed the immunoSEQ multiplex PCR assay. A mixture of 60 forward primers for TCR Vbeta segments and 13 reverse primers for TCR Jbeta segments was used in the multiplex PCR. TCRdb obtained this table from immuneACCESS and retained in-frame rearrangements with V and J assigned. These tables miss some clones; where compared with another copy, unresolved V genes account for less than half of the shortfall, and the remainder is unexplained. The sample data list 150,000 to 200,000 clones, and around 75% of these were observed just once. The ten largest clones capture approximately 2.4% of the sample. The material sequenced was PBMCs. The receptors come from a female donor in good health and CMV-seronegative.

The chain couples TRBV5-6 to TRBJ1-6; maybe TRBD1 (5 bases). CDR1 and CDR2 from the germline V gene are SGHDT and YYEEEE. This CDR3 comprises 16 residues. V shed 5 bases and J shed 0 bases, with 12 bases lying between them. The CDR3 region has the DNA TGTGCCAGCAGTCTGTGGGGCAGCTCCTATAATTCACCCCTCCACTTT. Amino acid sequence: CASSLWGSSYNSPLHF.

The gene calls are TRBV7-2 and TRBJ2-7; no clear D. The V gene's germline CDR1 is SGHTA and CDR2 FQGNSA. Trimming took 5 bases from V and 0 from J, leaving 5 bases between them. This CDR3 region has 12 residues. In DNA, the CDR3 is TGTGCCAGCAGCCGGTTCTCCTACGAGCAGTACTTC. It encodes CASSRFSYEQYF.

V usage is TRBV4-1 and J usage is TRBJ1-2; 12 bases map to TRBD1. The CDR3 extends over 15 amino acids. With V trimmed by 4 bases and J by 4 bases, 4 bases remained unmatched. Looked up from germline, CDR1 is MGHRA and CDR2 is YSYEKL. In DNA, the CDR3 is TGCGCCAGCAGCCGGGGACAGGGGGCTGGCTATGGCTACACCTTC. Its protein is CASSRGQGAGYGYTF.

The V gene is TRBV27, the J gene TRBJ2-7; weak D call: TRBD1 (5 bases). Deletions cut 1 base from V and 3 bases from J, with 13 bases between. This CDR3 has 15 amino acids. Germline CDR1 is MNHEY and CDR2 is SMNVEV (reference sequence). The chain's CDR3 is CASSLWGRESYEQYF. CDR3 bases: TGTGCCAGCAGTTTATGGGGCAGGGAAAGCTACGAGCAGTACTTC.

V and J are TRBV7-2 and TRBJ1-2; TRBD1 is a possible D gene (5 bases). The V gene lost 5 bases and the J gene lost 8 bases, with 15 bases spanning the gap. The CDR3 totals 13 residues. Germline CDR1 SGHTA, CDR2 FQGNSA. The CDR3 sequence: CASSPYRGSGYTF. CDR3 bases: TGTGCCAGCAGCCCCTACCGGGGGTCGGGCTACACCTTC.

This chain connects TRBV28 to TRBJ1-5; D is unresolved. V lost 1 base, J lost 0 bases, and 10 bases lay in between. Per the germline V gene, CDR1 is MDHEN and CDR2 is SYDVKM. The CDR3 runs to 16 residues. CDR3: CASSLLGGFSNQPQHF. CDR3 nucleotides: TGTGCCAGCAGTTTATTGGGAGGGTTTAGCAATCAGCCCCAGCATTTT.

This clone appeared once. This chain connects TRBV6-4 to TRBJ2-1, with D unresolved. The CDR3 has 13 residues. Germline-derived CDR1 and CDR2 are MRHNA and SNTAGT. Trimming took 2 bases from V and 6 from J, leaving 8 bases between them. The CDR3 region has the DNA TGTGCCAGCAGTGACCGCGCTAGCAATGAGCAGTTCTTC. This codes for CASSDRASNEQFF.

This CDR3 reads CASSFLAGGPGTGELFF. In DNA form, the CDR3 reads TGTGCCAGCAGCTTCCTAGCGGGAGGGCCGGGCACCGGGGAGCTGTTTTTT. V gene TRBV7-6 combines with J gene TRBJ2-2; 12 nucleotides line up with TRBD2. The V segment lost 3 bases and the J segment 4 bases; nucleotides outside the gene matches: 6. The germline V gene has CDR1 SGHVS and CDR2 FNYEAQ. The CDR3 has 17 amino acids.

This chain joins TRBV19 and TRBJ2-5; 10 positions match TRBD2. The J call may be wrong; the DNA end is better matched by TRBJ2-7. CDR3 length: 14 residues. CDR1 LNHDA and CDR2 SQIVND come from the germline V gene (reference sequence). Here the CDR3 reads CATDPSGSSYEQYF. The DNA of the CDR3 is TGTGCCACCGACCCTAGCGGGAGCTCCTACGAGCAGTACTTC.

V and J are TRBV27 and TRBJ2-1, with 7 bases lining up with TRBD2. The germline CDR1 and CDR2 sequences are MNHEY and SMNVEV (reference sequence). This CDR3 is 15 amino acids long. V shed 7 bases, J shed 3 bases, and the junction held 9 bases outside the gene matches. The CDR3 coding sequence is TGTGCCAGCACTAAGGGAGCTAGCGGCTACAATGAGCAGTTCTTC. Amino acid sequence: CASTKGASGYNEQFF.

The rearrangement joins TRBV11-2 to TRBJ1-2; D uncertain. Germline V gene sequence: CDR1 SGHAT, CDR2 FQNNGV. This CDR3 spans 13 amino acids. V gave up 1 base and J gave up 4 bases, with 7 bases separating them. CDR3 sequence reads: CASSLGGPYGYTF. The CDR3 DNA is TGTGCCAGCAGCTTAGGTGGGCCCTATGGCTACACCTTC.

This clone was recorded a few times. This sequence joins TRBV4-1 and TRBJ1-1; 7 bases match TRBD1. CDR3 length equals 14 residues. The V segment lost 4 bases and the J segment 2 bases; nucleotides outside the gene matches: 4. Germline loops: CDR1 MGHRA, CDR2 YSYEKL. CDR3 DNA: TGCGCCAGCAGCCGCCAGGGGGGAAACACTGAAGCTTTCTTT. Translated: CASSRQGGNTEAFF.

The chain carries TRBV2 and TRBJ1-2, with TRBD1 identical over 8 bases. Germline lookup yields CDR1 SNHLY and CDR2 FYNNEI. The trim removed 3 bases at V and 2 bases at J, leaving 5 bases unmatched. The CDR3 is made up of 15 amino acids. CDR3 residues: CASSEYDRGNYGYTF. The DNA of the CDR3 is TGTGCCAGCAGTGAGTACGACAGGGGAAACTATGGCTACACCTTC.

The chain is built from TRBV30 and TRBJ2-2, with 9 bases lining up with TRBD1. V lost 2 bases to trimming and J lost 4 bases; unmatched junction nucleotides: 8. Germline V gene sequence: CDR1 GTSNPN, CDR2 SVGIG (reference sequence). The CDR3 runs to 16 residues. The CDR3 DNA follows: TGTGCCTGGAGTTCCGGGACAGGGAGGGTCACCGGGGAGCTGTTTTTT. Amino acids: CAWSSGTGRVTGELFF.

This chain connects TRBV5-1 to TRBJ2-1; 12 positions agree with TRBD2. The V gene's germline CDR1 is SGHRS and CDR2 YFSETQ. The CDR3 length is 15 residues. V lost 4 bases and J lost 8; bases outside the gene matches: 7. The CDR3 region is CASSRLAGDRDEQFF. CDR3 DNA: TGCGCCAGCAGCCGACTAGCGGGAGATCGCGATGAGCAGTTCTTC.

This chain joins TRBV6-1 and TRBJ2-3; the D gene is possibly TRBD2 (6 bases). V lost 3 bases, J lost 0 bases, and 13 bases lay in between. The length of the CDR3 is 16 residues. Germline V gene lookup returns CDR1 MNHNS and CDR2 SASEGT. The CDR3 coding sequence is TGTGCCAGCAGTGATCCGGTAGCGGTTAGCACAGATACGCAGTATTTT. This sequence encodes CASSDPVAVSTDTQYF.

This chain links TRBV19 with TRBJ2-4; TRBD2 agrees at 7 bases. Per germline, CDR1 LNHDA and CDR2 SQIVND (reference sequence). This CDR3 contains 19 residues. Unmatched junction bases numbered 17, after V lost 3 bases and J lost 3 bases. The CDR3 DNA sequence: TGTGCCAGTAGTATCACCTGGGGGGGAGGGAGCCTTGGCAAAAACATTCAGTACTTC. Its protein product is CASSITWGGGSLGKNIQYF.

The chain joins TRBV13 to TRBJ2-7, with 7 bases identical to TRBD1. V trimming: 3 bases; J trimming: 1 base; junction bases outside the gene matches: 21. CDR1 is PRHDT and CDR2 is FYEKMQ in the germline V gene (reference sequence). The length of the CDR3 is 20 residues. The CDR3 coding sequence is TGTGCCAGCAGCTTCCTTAAGAGTCTCCCCGGACAGGCCGTATCCTACGAGCAGTACTTC. Its translation is CASSFLKSLPGQAVSYEQYF. The full variable domain, rest sourced from reference TRBV13 and TRBJ2-7, is AAGVIQSPRHLIKEKRETATLKCYPIPRHDTVYWYQQGPGQDPQFLISFYEKMQSDKGSIPDRFSAQQFSDYHSELNMSSLELGDSALYFCASSFLKSLPGQAVSYEQYFGPGTRLTVT.

The rearrangement links TRBV29-1 to TRBJ2-3; D remains unclear. The CDR3 is 13 amino acids. V lost 4 bases, J lost 0 bases, and 8 bases lay in between. CDR1 and CDR2 from the germline V gene are SQVTM and ANQGSEA. CDR3 coding DNA: TGCAGCGTTGTCGCGGAAAGCACAGATACGCAGTATTTT. Encoded protein: CSVVAESTDTQYF.

This rearrangement joins TRBV7-9 to TRBJ1-2; 8 positions match TRBD1. J gave up 7 bases and V 1 base, and 2 bases lay outside the gene matches. Germline V gene lookup returns CDR1 SEHNR and CDR2 FQNEAQ (reference sequence). The CDR3 runs to 13 residues. CDR3 residues: CASSLETGGGYTF. CDR3 sequence (DNA): TGTGCCAGCAGCTTAGAAACAGGGGGTGGCTACACCTTC. The full variable domain, rest sourced from reference TRBV7-9 and TRBJ1-2, is DTGVSQNPRHKITKRGQNVTFRCDPISEHNRLYWYRQTLGQGPEFLTYFQNEAQLEKSRLLSDRFSAERPKGSFSTLEIQRTEQGDSAMYLCASSLETGGGYTFGSGTRLTVV.

This clone was seen a handful of times. V usage is TRBV18 and J usage is TRBJ1-2; 8 positions match TRBD1. V gave up 3 bases and J gave up 8 bases; unmatched junction bases: 8. The CDR3 runs 14 residues. Germline CDR1 reads KGHSH; CDR2 reads LQKENI. CDR3 in DNA: TGTGCCAGCTCACCTACGACAGGGGTGGAAGGCTACACCTTC. The encoded protein is CASSPTTGVEGYTF.